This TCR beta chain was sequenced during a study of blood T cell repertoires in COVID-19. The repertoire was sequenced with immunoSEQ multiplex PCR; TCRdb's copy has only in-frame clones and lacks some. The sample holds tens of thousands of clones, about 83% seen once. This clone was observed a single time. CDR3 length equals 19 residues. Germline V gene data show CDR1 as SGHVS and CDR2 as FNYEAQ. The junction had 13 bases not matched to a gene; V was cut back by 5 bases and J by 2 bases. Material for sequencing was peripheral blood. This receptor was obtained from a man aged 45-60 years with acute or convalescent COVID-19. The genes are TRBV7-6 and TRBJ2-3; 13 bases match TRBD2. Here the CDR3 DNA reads TGTGCCAGCAGCACTAGACTAGCGGGAGGCCGCGAGTACACAGATACGCAGTATTTT. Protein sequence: CASSTRLAGGREYTDTQYF.